Listed below are T cell receptor beta chains from one sample, sequenced in a study of shared clonotypes between healthy human individuals. The data were produced by immunoSEQ multiplex PCR, yet TCRdb's version contains in-frame clones alone and is incomplete. The sample includes about 2.4 million clones, more than 90% seen only once; the top ten take 0.13% to 0.15%. The sample was naive CD4+ T cells sorted from blood. The receptors here all came from a man younger than 35 in good health. The CDR3 runs from the conserved cysteine through the conserved F or W.

TRBV5-5 CASSSPVSHSYEQYF
TRBV5-5 CASSTGTEGNTIYF
TRBV2 CASFGTGGNYGYTF
TRBV29-1 CSVERGGYEQYF
TRBV5-1 CASSSAARAGGYEQYF
TRBV5-1 CASSLSDRTNQPQHF
TRBV30 CAFLRGEAEAFF
TRBV6-6 CASSRQGAGYGYTF
TRBV30 CAWTGFRDGGENGYTF
TRBV7-9 CASSLKGADTEAFF
TRBV7-2 CASSLVVGELFF
TRBV11-2 CASSIYSGSLSYNEQFF
TRBV6-5 CASSYPGTSQAYEQYF
TRBV19 CAREPTDFNYGYTF
TRBV6-5 CASRRDSRNNEQFF
TRBV12-5 CASGFAAVTGISTDTQYF
TRBV30 CAWSPRTSGRATRTDTQYF
TRBV7-9 CASSLGTGTDTQYF
TRBV28 CASSLKSARVNRDSYNEQFF
TRBV9 CASSVGGTGGELFF